Given below is one T cell receptor beta chain in context. This table comes from immunoSEQ multiplex PCR, and its TCRdb copy is limited to in-frame clones, with some not included. Among about 100,000 clones, roughly nine tenths were seen once, and the ten largest hold about 1%. This sample is drawn from a study of blood T cell repertoires in COVID-19. Germline-derived CDR1 and CDR2 are GTSNPN and SVGIG (reference sequence). The CDR3 runs 14 residues. V gave up 5 bases and J gave up 0 bases; unmatched junction bases: 1. The chain carries TRBV30 and TRBJ2-6; 7 positions match TRBD1. Input material: peripheral blood. The clonotype comes from a man aged 55 to 69 with acute or convalescent COVID-19. The CDR3 DNA reads as TGTGCCTGGGACAGGGACTCTGGGGCCAACGTCCTGACTTTC. This gives the protein CAWDRDSGANVLTF. Based on the CDR3 plus reference TRBV30 and TRBJ2-6, the full variable domain is SQTIHQWPATLVQPVGSPLSLECTVEGTSNPNLYWYRQAAGRGLQLLFYSVGIGQISSEVPQNLSASRPQDRQFILSSKKLLLSDSGFYLCAWDRDSGANVLTFGAGSRLTVL.